These 30 T cell receptor beta chains share one sample of origin, sequenced in a study of beta chain features in type 1 diabetes. Expressed TCRB transcripts were sequenced because the entire RNA isolate underwent reverse transcription. Assay used: immunoSEQ multiplex PCR; TCRdb lists only in-frame clones, some missing. The table has 300,000 to 350,000 clones, about 20% seen once; the top ten hold 0.035% to 0.05%. The sequencing sample was made of naive CD4+ T cells from blood. These receptors all stem from a woman under 30 in good health.

This chain connects TRBV29-1 to TRBJ2-5, with TRBD1 matching over 8 bases. The J call may be wrong; the DNA end is better matched by TRBJ2-7. Germline CDR1 SQVTM, CDR2 ANQGSEA. This CDR3 comprises 15 residues. CDR3 region: CSAGKPGTGSYEQYF. For the CDR3, the DNA is TGCAGCGCAGGAAAACCCGGGACAGGCTCCTACGAGCAGTACTTC.

This clone was picked up a small number of times. The V gene is TRBV18, the J gene TRBJ2-5, with a possible D match to TRBD2 (5 bases). V shed 3 bases and J shed 5 bases, with 13 bases lying between them. Germline V gene sequence: CDR1 KGHSH, CDR2 LQKENI. This CDR3 has 14 residues. This CDR3 reads CASSPGSVWETQYF. The CDR3 coding sequence is TGTGCCAGCTCACCGGGGAGTGTCTGGGAGACCCAGTACTTC.

In this sample, this clone turned up a few times. The CDR3 region has the DNA TGTGCCAGCAGCGTTAGCCCCATTTACTCTGGAAACACCATATATTTT. This codes for CASSVSPIYSGNTIYF. The chain couples TRBV9 to TRBJ1-3; D not certain. Germline assignment: CDR1 SGDLS and CDR2 YYNGEE. This CDR3 region has 16 residues. V lost 2 bases, J lost 0 bases, and 12 bases lay in between.

This clone has a handful of counts. V and J are TRBV6-6 and TRBJ2-7; D gene unclear. Germline loops: CDR1 MNHNY, CDR2 SVGAGI (reference sequence). The CDR3 runs to 14 residues. V was shortened by 0 bases and J by 0 bases, with 6 bases between the two germline ends. In DNA, the CDR3 is TGTGCCAGCAGTTACTCTCTGAGCTCCTACGAGCAGTACTTC. Translating it yields CASSYSLSSYEQYF.

Note on this clone: In the same sample, other DNA sequences code for this CDR3. DNA for the CDR3: TGTGCCATCAGTGTGGGTGGGCCCTACGAGCAGTACTTC. Protein: CAISVGGPYEQYF. V gene TRBV10-3 combines with J gene TRBJ2-7; unclear D gene. The CDR3 totals 13 residues. V was pared by 4 bases and J by 2 bases, with 9 bases between. Per germline, CDR1 ENHRY and CDR2 SYGVKD.

The V gene is TRBV11-3, the J gene TRBJ2-3, with D perhaps TRBD1 (6 bases). V gave up 2 bases and J gave up 2 bases, with 11 bases separating them. This CDR3 is 15 amino acids long. Germline-derived CDR1 and CDR2 are SGHNT and YENEEA. The DNA of the CDR3 is TGTGCCAGCAGCTTAAACAGGGTTCCCACAGATACGCAGTATTTT. This gives the protein CASSLNRVPTDTQYF. The full variable domain, rest sourced from reference TRBV11-3 and TRBJ2-3, is EAGVVQSPRYKIIEKKQPVAFWCNPISGHNTLYWYLQNLGQGPELLIRYENEEAVDDSQLPKDRFSAERLKGVDSTLKIQPAELGDSAVYLCASSLNRVPTDTQYFGPGTRLTVL.

This clone was seen only a few times. V gene TRBV29-1 combines with J gene TRBJ1-1; D ambiguous. This CDR3 spans 14 amino acids. Trimming pared 4 bases from V and 4 bases from J, leaving 16 bases between. Germline V lookup: CDR1 SQVTM, CDR2 ANQGSEA. The CDR3: CSVGRDSAGTEAFF. CDR3 sequence (DNA): TGCAGCGTTGGCCGGGATTCAGCAGGCACTGAAGCTTTCTTT.

This rearrangement joins TRBV5-1 to TRBJ1-4; no clear D. CDR1 SGHRS and CDR2 YFSETQ come from the germline V gene. The CDR3 has 14 residues. The V and J ends lost 2 bases and 0 bases respectively, with 5 bases between them. The CDR3 loop reads CASSFEATNEKLFF. CDR3 DNA sequence: TGCGCCAGCAGCTTCGAGGCAACTAATGAAAAACTGTTTTTT.

This clone was picked up a small number of times. The J gene is TRBJ2-7, the V gene TRBV5-1; TRBD1 matches 9 bases. CDR1 and CDR2 (germline): SGHRS, YFSETQ. J was trimmed by 7 bases and V by 3 bases; bases with no gene match: 5. The CDR3 spans 13 residues. The CDR3 is CASSSRDRDEQYF. DNA for the CDR3: TGCGCCAGCAGCTCCCGGGACAGGGATGAGCAGTACTTC.

The gene calls are TRBV13 and TRBJ1-1, with D hard to call. The CDR3 sequence is 13 residues long. CDR1 PRHDT and CDR2 FYEKMQ come from the germline V gene (reference sequence). V lost 6 bases and J lost 3, with 11 bases in between. CDR3 residues: CASRRGWDTEAFF. DNA of the CDR3: TGTGCCAGCAGGCGCGGGTGGGACACTGAAGCTTTCTTT.

The chain uses TRBV4-2 and TRBJ1-5; possibly TRBD1 for D (5 bases). Germline CDR1 and CDR2: LGHNA and YNFKEQ. The V and J ends lost 0 bases and 5 bases respectively, with 14 bases between them. CDR3 size: 16 residues. DNA of the CDR3: TGTGCCAGCAGCCAAGATAAGGGCAGGGTTGATCAGCCCCAGCATTTT. Translated, it gives CASSQDKGRVDQPQHF.

This sequence joins TRBV29-1 and TRBJ2-2; 7 bases map to TRBD1. V gave up 3 bases and J gave up 6 bases; unmatched junction bases: 7. The CDR3 consists of 14 residues. From germline, CDR1 is SQVTM and CDR2 ANQGSEA. The CDR3 DNA sequence: TGCAGCGTTGAGCCCCCGACAGGGCCCGGGGAGCTGTTTTTT. It yields the protein CSVEPPTGPGELFF.

The chain has TRBV6-5 and TRBJ2-7; D might be TRBD2 (5 bases). Germline values: CDR1 MNHEY, CDR2 SVGAGI. The V end was cut by 4 bases, the J end by 3 bases, with 10 bases between. This CDR3 is 13 amino acids long. The CDR3 DNA reads as TGTGCCAGCAGTTTGTCCGGGGTCTACGAGCAGTACTTC. It is translated as CASSLSGVYEQYF.

This clone occurred a few times. The chain combines TRBV29-1 with TRBJ2-4; no firm D call. Trimming took 5 bases from V and 8 from J, leaving 10 bases between them. CDR1 is SQVTM, CDR2 ANQGSEA, per germline. The CDR3 covers 11 residues. CDR3: CSVWASDIQYF. Written as DNA, the CDR3 is TGCAGCGTTTGGGCTTCGGACATTCAGTACTTC.

In its sample, this clone was seen a few times. The rearrangement uses TRBV19 and TRBJ1-5, with 7 bases matching TRBD1. Germline assignment: CDR1 LNHDA and CDR2 SQIVND (reference sequence). The CDR3 length is 16 residues. The ends lost 4 bases at V and 6 bases at J; junction bases unmatched: 12. CDR3 in amino acids: CASSNHRDSKSQPQHF. Written as DNA, the CDR3 is TGTGCCAGTAGTAATCACCGGGACAGTAAATCTCAGCCCCAGCATTTT.

This clone has more than one count but fewer than ten. This chain connects TRBV7-9 to TRBJ2-1; 7 positions agree with TRBD2. J was trimmed by 4 bases and V by 4 bases; bases with no gene match: 10. The CDR3 loop spans 16 amino acids. Germline loops: CDR1 SEHNR, CDR2 FQNEAQ (reference sequence). The CDR3 is CASSSYRGTTYNEQFF. The CDR3 nucleotides read TGTGCCAGCAGCTCATATCGGGGGACTACGTACAATGAGCAGTTCTTC.

This clone was seen a few times. The sample contains more than one DNA sequence encoding this CDR3. This chain joins TRBV20-1 and TRBJ2-5; D is uncertain. Looked up from germline, CDR1 is DFQATT and CDR2 is SNEGSKA (reference sequence). The ends were cut back, 3 bases at V and 5 bases at J, with 4 bases in the middle. The CDR3 has 10 residues. This chain's CDR3 is CSARRETQYF. The DNA of the CDR3 is TGCAGTGCTAGGCGGGAGACCCAGTACTTC.

There are a few counts of this clone. V usage is TRBV15 and J usage is TRBJ2-1; perhaps TRBD2 as D (6 bases). The ends were cut back, 4 bases at V and 7 bases at J, with 14 bases in the middle. Looked up from germline, CDR1 is LNHNV and CDR2 is YYDKDF (reference sequence). This CDR3 spans 14 amino acids. CDR3 nucleotides: TGTGCCACCAGCACGGGAGCCGATGGGAATGAGCAGTTCTTC. The encoded protein is CATSTGADGNEQFF.

This clone was seen a handful of times. The chain uses TRBV7-2 and TRBJ2-3; 9 bases match TRBD1. The germline gives CDR1 SGHTA, CDR2 FQGNSA. V lost 3 bases and J lost 0; bases outside the gene matches: 1. The length of the CDR3 is 15 residues. CDR3 DNA: TGTGCCAGCAGCTTTGGACAGGGGAGCACAGATACGCAGTATTTT. Protein: CASSFGQGSTDTQYF.

This clone was recorded a few times. The chain uses TRBV4-2 and TRBJ1-1; D call uncertain. The V end was cut by 1 base, the J end by 4 bases, with 10 bases between. This CDR3 region has 14 residues. CDR1 is LGHNA and CDR2 is YNFKEQ in the germline V gene. In DNA, the CDR3 is TGTGCCAGCAGCCAAGTAGAGGGCACCACTGAAGCTTTCTTT. Protein product: CASSQVEGTTEAFF.

The chain carries TRBV18 and TRBJ2-7; 7 bases fit TRBD2. The CDR3 runs 14 residues. In germline, CDR1 is KGHSH, CDR2 LQKENI. Germline trimming cut 6 bases from V and 1 base from J; bases unmatched to any gene: 6. The CDR3 loop is CASSAGVRSYEQYF. CDR3 nucleotide sequence: TGTGCCAGCTCCGCGGGAGTCCGGTCCTACGAGCAGTACTTC.

This clone was counted between two and nine times. The rearrangement joins TRBV30 to TRBJ1-6, with TRBD1 matching 9 bases. This CDR3 contains 15 residues. Germline V gene sequence: CDR1 GTSNPN, CDR2 SVGIG (reference sequence). The J segment lost 9 bases and the V segment lost 1 base, leaving 7 bases of the junction unmatched. CDR3 in amino acids: CAWSGGGQGASPLHF. CDR3 DNA sequence: TGTGCCTGGAGTGGGGGGGGACAGGGTGCTTCACCCCTCCACTTT.

The chain is built from TRBV5-4 and TRBJ1-2; D is unresolved. Germline V gene lookup returns CDR1 SGHNT and CDR2 YYREEE (reference sequence). With 0 bases removed from V and 0 bases from J, the gap between germline ends came to 6 bases. This CDR3 has 14 residues. The CDR3 DNA follows: TGTGCCAGCAGCTTGGGTATAGCTAACTATGGCTACACCTTC. Translated, it gives CASSLGIANYGYTF.

There are a few counts of this clone. The chain combines TRBV4-1 with TRBJ2-7; D may be TRBD2 (6 bases). Germline values: CDR1 MGHRA, CDR2 YSYEKL. The ends were cut back, 3 bases at V and 0 bases at J, with 15 bases in the middle. CDR3 length: 16 residues. This CDR3 is CASSQGSGLISYEQYF. DNA for the CDR3: TGCGCCAGCAGCCAGGGCTCGGGACTGATCTCCTACGAGCAGTACTTC.

This chain connects TRBV18 to TRBJ2-4; D is perhaps TRBD1 (5 bases). Germline CDR1 KGHSH, CDR2 LQKENI. This CDR3 contains 14 residues. The V end was cut by 2 bases, the J end by 8 bases, with 13 bases between. The CDR3 sequence: CASSPKGIAHIQYF. DNA for the CDR3: TGTGCCAGCTCACCAAAGGGGATAGCTCACATTCAGTACTTC.

A few counts support this clone. The chain uses TRBV6-4 and TRBJ1-4; 7 nucleotides agree with TRBD1. V trimming: 6 bases; J trimming: 0 bases; junction bases outside the gene matches: 16. Looked up from germline, CDR1 is MRHNA and CDR2 is SNTAGT. CDR3 length equals 19 residues. Here the CDR3 DNA reads TGTGCCAGCAGCGCGGGACAGTTCGACTACTCTGCAACTAATGAAAAACTGTTTTTT. It translates to CASSAGQFDYSATNEKLFF.

This clone showed up just a few times. V and J are TRBV6-4 and TRBJ1-2; possible D gene TRBD1, 6 bases. In germline, CDR1 is MRHNA, CDR2 SNTAGT. The length of the CDR3 is 17 residues. V lost 6 bases to trimming and J lost 4 bases, with 24 bases between them. The CDR3 region has the DNA TGTGCCAGCAGGAATCATCATACGCTCGACAGGTTCTATGGCTACACCTTC. Protein sequence: CASRNHHTLDRFYGYTF.

This clone was seen more than once but under ten times. This sequence joins TRBV29-1 and TRBJ2-5, with no clear D. The CDR3 consists of 12 residues. Germline V gene lookup returns CDR1 SQVTM and CDR2 ANQGSEA. V lost 7 bases and J 1 base, leaving 10 bases between the germline ends. CDR3 sequence (DNA): TGCAGCGCGAAACAGCCCCAAGAGACCCAGTACTTC. As protein: CSAKQPQETQYF.

This clone has just a few counts. This sequence joins TRBV5-4 and TRBJ2-2; D is perhaps TRBD2 (6 bases). CDR1 is SGHNT, CDR2 YYREEE, per germline (reference sequence). This CDR3 has 13 amino acids. Between the trimmed V and J ends, which lost 6 bases and 7 bases, there was a span of 13 bases. The CDR3 nucleotides read TGTGCCAGCAACAGTCAGGGAGGCGGGGAGCTGTTTTTT. Protein sequence: CASNSQGGGELFF.

This chain uses TRBV6-6 with TRBJ2-2; 8 nucleotides match TRBD2. V shed 5 bases, J shed 10 bases, and the junction held 9 bases outside the gene matches. This CDR3 spans 14 amino acids. In germline, CDR1 is MNHNY, CDR2 SVGAGI (reference sequence). CDR3 coding DNA: TGTGCCAGCAGTCCGGGAGGGGGGCTGGCGGAGCTGTTTTTT. It translates to CASSPGGGLAELFF.